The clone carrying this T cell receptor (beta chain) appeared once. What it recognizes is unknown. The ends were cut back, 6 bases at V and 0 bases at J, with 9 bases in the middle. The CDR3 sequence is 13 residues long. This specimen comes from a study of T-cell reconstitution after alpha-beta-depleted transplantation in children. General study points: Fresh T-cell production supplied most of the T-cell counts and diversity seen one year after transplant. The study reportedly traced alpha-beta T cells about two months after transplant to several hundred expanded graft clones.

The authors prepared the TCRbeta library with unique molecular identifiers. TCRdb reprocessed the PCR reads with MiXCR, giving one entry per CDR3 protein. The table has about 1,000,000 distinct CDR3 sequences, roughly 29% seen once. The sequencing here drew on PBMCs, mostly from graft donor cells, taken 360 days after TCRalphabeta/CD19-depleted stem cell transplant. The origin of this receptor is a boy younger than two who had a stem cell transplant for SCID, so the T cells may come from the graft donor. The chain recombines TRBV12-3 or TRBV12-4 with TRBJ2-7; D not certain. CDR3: CASSTENSYEQYF. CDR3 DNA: TGTGCCAGCAGCACGGAAAACTCCTACGAGCAGTACTTC.